This TCR beta chain was captured by sequencing in a study of shared clonotypes between healthy human individuals. At the level of the study: Each donor's CD4 naive and CD4 memory cells filled three plates apiece, CD8 naive two, and CD8 memory one.

Selected positively for CCR7 and CD45RO-negative, naive CD8 cells excluded terminally differentiated effector memory CD45RA+ cells. As to this clone: Its antigen is still unknown.

Study-wide results and limits: In contrast to clonotypes shared by all four donors, non-shared clonotypes had lower generation probabilities. Generally, naive subsets came out with larger estimated richness than memory subsets. Rarefaction showed that sequencing of sorted subsets was incomplete (despite large depth).

The length of the CDR3 is 14 residues. Trimming took 5 bases from V and 3 from J, leaving 14 bases between them. Germline lookup yields CDR1 MNHEY and CDR2 SMNVEV (reference sequence). Sequencing used immunoSEQ multiplex PCR; TCRdb keeps in-frame clones, though not all of them. The data show roughly 2 million clones, roughly 95% seen once. The receptor was derived from a man aged 18 to 30 in good health. The specimen sequenced was naive CD8+ T cells sorted from blood. The V gene is TRBV27, the J gene TRBJ2-7; D is ambiguous. Here the CDR3 reads CASSLIATGYEQYF. CDR3 sequence (DNA): TGTGCCAGCAGTCTAATCGCTACCGGCTACGAGCAGTACTTC.